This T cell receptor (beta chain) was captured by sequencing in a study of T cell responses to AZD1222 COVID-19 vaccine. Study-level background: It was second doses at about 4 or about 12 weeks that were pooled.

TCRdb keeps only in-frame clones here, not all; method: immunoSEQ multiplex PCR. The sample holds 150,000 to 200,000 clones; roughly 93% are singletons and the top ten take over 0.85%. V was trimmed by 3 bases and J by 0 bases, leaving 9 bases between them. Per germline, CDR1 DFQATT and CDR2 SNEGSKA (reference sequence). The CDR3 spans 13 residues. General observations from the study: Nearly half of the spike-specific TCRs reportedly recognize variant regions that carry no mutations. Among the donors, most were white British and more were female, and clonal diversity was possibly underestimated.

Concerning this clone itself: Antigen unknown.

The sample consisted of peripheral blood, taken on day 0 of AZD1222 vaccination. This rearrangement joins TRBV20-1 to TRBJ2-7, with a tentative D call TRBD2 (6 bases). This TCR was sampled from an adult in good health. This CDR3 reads CSASTGVSYEQYF. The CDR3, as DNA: TGCAGTGCTAGTACGGGAGTCTCCTACGAGCAGTACTTC.